These T cell receptor beta chains were read from a single sample in a study of blood T cell repertoires in COVID-19. Clones were sequenced by immunoSEQ multiplex PCR, and TCRdb holds only the in-frame ones, with some missing. The table has 200,000 to 250,000 clones, under 85% seen once; the top ten hold over 0.95%. The sample taken for sequencing was peripheral blood. The receptors shown here come from a woman aged 25 to 39 with COVID-19, enrolled during active disease. Both conserved end residues are part of each CDR3. The D gene is left open where the match is weak. Part of the rows lack a size; the others show once, few, many or a class for expanded clones.

TGTGCCAGCAGCTCAGGGGGAAGGGTGTATGGCTACACCTTC CASSSGGRVYGYTF 14 TRBJ1-2 few TRBD1 TRBV5-4
TGTGCCAGCAGTTATGGGGCTAGCGGGGGCGGGGATACGCAGTATTTT CASSYGASGGGDTQYF 16 TRBJ2-3 - TRBD2 TRBV6-5
TGTGCCAGCAGCTTAGCGGGACAGGGGGCGAACACCGGGGAGCTGTTTTTT CASSLAGQGANTGELFF 17 TRBJ2-2 few TRBD1 TRBV7-9
TGTGCCACCAGTGATAGACGACGGGGGGAGGGTCCCCAGCATTTT CATSDRRRGEGPQHF 15 TRBJ1-5 - - TRBV24-1
TGTGCCATCAGTGAGTGGGAGATAGCTAACTATGGCTACACCTTC CAISEWEIANYGYTF 15 TRBJ1-2 - - TRBV10-3
TGTGCCAGTAGTATAGCGGGATCCACCGGGGAGCTGTTTTTT CASSIAGSTGELFF 14 TRBJ2-2 - - TRBV19
TGTGCCAGCAGCAATCGACAGGGTCCCTACGAGCAGTACTTC CASSNRQGPYEQYF 14 TRBJ2-7 - TRBD1 TRBV5-6
TGTGCCAGCAGCCCCTGGACAGGTCTTTCCTACGAGCAGTACTTC CASSPWTGLSYEQYF 15 TRBJ2-7 few - TRBV21-1
TGTGCCAGCAGTTTTTGGGGCCCCACAGATACGCAGTATTTT CASSFWGPTDTQYF 14 TRBJ2-3 - - TRBV27
TGCGCCAGCAGCCAAGATATTGGATCGGGCGAGCAGTACTTC CASSQDIGSGEQYF 14 TRBJ2-7 - - TRBV4-1
TGTGCCAGTAGTCCGACAGGATCAGGTGAAAAACTGTTTTTT CASSPTGSGEKLFF 14 TRBJ1-4 - - TRBV19
TGTGCCAGCAGCAAAGAGGGGACAGGGGTTTCTGGAAACACCATATATTTT CASSKEGTGVSGNTIYF 17 TRBJ1-3 - TRBD1 TRBV9
TGTGCCAGCAGCCCCCCAGGGCGGAAAAACACCGGGGAGCTGTTTTTT CASSPPGRKNTGELFF 16 TRBJ2-2 - - TRBV7-3
TGTGCCAGTAGTATCTTAGGCGCCGGGACAGATACGCAGTATTTT CASSILGAGTDTQYF 15 TRBJ2-3 - - TRBV19
TGTGCCAGCAGCAAAGATCGAGCGAGCGGGAGGGTCGATGAGCAGTTCTTC CASSKDRASGRVDEQFF 17 TRBJ2-1 few - TRBV21-1
TGCGCCAGCACAAAAACACAGGTGCCCTACGAGCAGTACTTC CASTKTQVPYEQYF 14 TRBJ2-7 - - TRBV10-1
TGTGCCAGCAGCTTGGGTCAGGGGTCAAGCACCATATATTTT CASSLGQGSSTIYF 14 TRBJ1-3 - - TRBV5-5
TGTGCCTGGAGTGCCCGGACAGGTTTTGAAAAACTGTTTTTT CAWSARTGFEKLFF 14 TRBJ1-4 - TRBD1 TRBV30
TGTGCTAGTGGTTTGGAGGCAGGGGGTGGAAACACCATATATTTT CASGLEAGGGNTIYF 15 TRBJ1-3 - TRBD1 TRBV12-5
TGCGCCAGCAGCTTGCAGGGGGCGGGAGAGACCCAGTACTTC CASSLQGAGETQYF 14 TRBJ2-5 - TRBD1 TRBV5-1
TGTGCCAGTAGTATCGGGACAGGGGTATTGACTGAAGCTTTCTTT CASSIGTGVLTEAFF 15 TRBJ1-1 - TRBD1 TRBV19
TGTGCCAGCAGCTTAATGGGCGGGCAAGAGACCCAGTACTTC CASSLMGGQETQYF 14 TRBJ2-5 - - TRBV7-9
TGTGCCAGTAGTATGATATCCGGGACAGGGGGCAATCAGCCCCAGCATTTT CASSMISGTGGNQPQHF 17 TRBJ1-5 few TRBD1 TRBV19
TGCGCCAGCAGCTTGGCCCCTAGCGGGGGCTCCTACGAGCAGTACTTC CASSLAPSGGSYEQYF 16 TRBJ2-7 - TRBD2 TRBV5-1
TGTGCCAGCTCACGGGAGGGGACCTATGGCTACACCTTC CASSREGTYGYTF 13 TRBJ1-2 - - TRBV18
TGCAGTGCTCCCCAGGCTAATACGCAGTATTTT CSAPQANTQYF 11 TRBJ2-3 - - TRBV20-1
TGTGCCAGCAGTTCCCTGGGGCAAGCCCCATCCTACGAGCAGTACTTC CASSSLGQAPSYEQYF 16 TRBJ2-7 - - TRBV28
TGTGCCAGCAGCGCCGGACTTCAAGAGACCCAGTACTTC CASSAGLQETQYF 13 TRBJ2-5 - - TRBV9